This T cell receptor (beta chain) stems from a study of blood T cells in healthy people across ages. Study-level findings and limits: The authors considered diversity estimates from one million T cells to be underestimates.

Peripheral blood samples of around 9.3 milliliters were drawn from each donor. Per sample, at least 5 micrograms of total RNA were extracted. The CDR3 length is 18 residues. Germline CDR1 MNHNS, CDR2 SASEGT. V gave up 8 bases and J gave up 0 bases, with 23 bases separating them. Details on this clonotype: Its antigen remains unknown.

Combining a sample-barcoded 5' primer with a J-beta primer mix, a second PCR ran for 7 to 11 cycles. From each sample, at least 2.5 million paired-end reads containing CDR3 were obtained. TCRdb reprocessed the 5' RACE reads with MiXCR, giving one entry per CDR3 protein. The data contain approximately 940,000 distinct CDR3 sequences, around 49% of them singletons. This clonotype originated in a man between 25 and 39 years old in good health. V gene TRBV6-1 combines with J gene TRBJ1-5, with D possibly being TRBD1 (6 bases). Sequencing was carried out using blood. The CDR3 loop is CASGETDSLRRSNQPQHF. CDR3 coding DNA: TGTGCCAGCGGCGAAACGGACAGCCTCCGACGTAGCAATCAGCCCCAGCATTTT.